This record concerns one T cell receptor (beta chain) sequence. Germline loops: CDR1 GTSNPN, CDR2 SVGIG (reference sequence). The CDR3 runs 16 residues. Losses at the gene ends were 0 bases for V and 7 bases for J; bases not matched to a gene: 15. The record originates from a study of shared clonotypes between healthy human individuals. Repertoires were generated with immunoSEQ multiplex PCR, while TCRdb's copy carries only in-frame clones and drops some. This sample has millions of clones, with 90% to 95% found just once. What was sequenced was naive CD4+ T cells sorted from blood. The subset was: CD45RA+ positively selected. V usage is TRBV30 and J usage is TRBJ2-7; 7 nucleotides line up with TRBD1. This receptor was taken from a man between 18 and 35 years old in good health. The CDR3 reads CAWSVPGTVWVGEQYF. Here the CDR3 DNA reads TGTGCCTGGAGTGTACCCGGGACAGTGTGGGTTGGGGAGCAGTACTTC. The full variable domain, its missing parts supplied by reference TRBV30 and TRBJ2-7, is SQTIHQWPATLVQPVGSPLSLECTVEGTSNPNLYWYRQAAGRGLQLLFYSVGIGQISSEVPQNLSASRPQDRQFILSSKKLLLSDSGFYLCAWSVPGTVWVGEQYFGPGTRLTVT.